Sequencing of this T cell receptor beta chain was carried out in a study of T cell clonotyping in hematopoietic cell transplantation. The CDR3 extends over 11 amino acids. Germline V gives CDR1 WNHNN, CDR2 SYGVQD (reference sequence). The V and J ends lost 3 bases and 6 bases respectively, with 2 bases between them. The table lists this clone with a count of one. The protocol was immunoSEQ multiplex PCR, while the TCRdb copy is restricted to in-frame clones and leaves out a portion. The table lists about 12,000 clones, roughly four fifths of them singletons. The sample consisted of PBMCs, taken 100 days after allogeneic stem cell transplant. This TCR came from a female patient in her forties who had an allogeneic stem cell transplant from a related donor, so T cells may come from the graft donor. Some clones in this sample may be carry-over from other donors' samples. This sequence joins TRBV10-1 and TRBJ2-2, with D unclear. CDR3 sequence reads: CASSDSGELFF. The CDR3 nucleotides read TGCGCCAGCAGTGACTCCGGGGAGCTGTTTTTT.